This T cell receptor beta chain originates from a study of cytomegalovirus exposure and HLA in healthy donors (dated by TCRdb to 2015 to 2018). Regarding the research as a whole: In an earlier analysis of some 550 of the donors, under 300 Gb of sequence data and just under 120 million unique TCR beta sequences from about 179 million T cells were reported. An early release that covered several hundred HLA-typed donors contained approximately 320 gigabases of sequencing data and roughly 84 million unique TCR sequences. Of the 398 genotyped donors, approximately 80% fell in the genetic ancestry cluster associated with self-reported Caucasian donors. The study aimed to test whether cataloging public T cell receptors could reveal signatures of past pathogen exposure. The study profiled the T cell repertoires of 500 to 800 subjects by immunosequencing and related them to cytomegalovirus serostatus. Besides the first cohort of some 670 subjects, a separate validation cohort made up of 120 or so different subjects was used. The study combined high-throughput TCR immunosequencing, statistical association of individual TCRs with disease status, and machine learning to predict cytomegalovirus infection status. A later analysis re-analyzed previously published TCR beta repertoires from 666 donors and added high-resolution HLA genotyping to study TCR occurrence patterns. The later analysis used no new phenotypic data to find candidate immune exposures, relying instead on TCR beta sequences and their occurrence across donors. In an earlier analysis of 550 to 700 of the donors, high-throughput TCR beta sequencing was used to judge whether each TCR beta V gene segment behaved as functional or pseudogenic. Donor age, sex, ethnicity and CMV serostatus were compiled alongside the repertoire data. A later genetic analysis used genome-wide SNP genotypes for about 60% of the roughly 700 donors, treating that subset as a discovery cohort. All discovery cohort repertoires had been generated on a single sequencing platform. HLA typing included class I and class II loci at four-digit resolution. Typing coverage varied by locus: about 620-630 donors for A, B, C, DRB1 and DQB1; roughly 510 for DQA1; over 600 for DPA1; 400 to 480 for DPB1. Four or five DR-DQ haplotypes were treated as single units for association and clustering because of strong linkage in the cohort. On average, roughly 240,000 unique TCR beta nucleotide sequences were sequenced per donor among 350 to 400 genotyped donors of the cohort, with roughly 18% of those sequences being non-productive.

Here is what the overall study found, with its caveats: In both the original and validation cohorts, the classifier was reported to diagnose cytomegalovirus status with high specificity and sensitivity. Assigning TCR associations to individual alleles was difficult when HLA alleles, especially DR and DQ, strongly co-occurred. According to a later analysis, TCR association rates differed among HLA loci, with DRB1 alleles showing the most associated TCRs and HLA-C alleles showing the fewest. For the cohort, immune exposure information was limited to CMV serostatus. In an earlier analysis of some 540 of the donors, most TCR beta V segments appeared in productive rearrangements about 87% or about 30% of the time, broadly matching IMGT annotations. In a later analysis, 15,000 to 20,000 TCR beta sequences were associated with specific HLA alleles at a false discovery rate of 0.05. Because HLA typing was missing for some donors at each locus, association tests included only the typed subset. The authors suggested that the approach could potentially be generalized to other disease states and immunological phenotypes. A group of highly shared sequence variants was considered likely to be a technical artifact of the sequencing pipeline. A later analysis found that HLA-associated TCR beta chains were more clonally expanded and had lower generation probabilities than equally common non-associated chains. A total of 150 to 200 TCR beta chains were listed by the study as associated with cytomegalovirus. Most TCR sequences were observed very rarely across donors, whereas some public TCRs were present in many individuals. A further reported finding was that TCR beta sequences accurately predicted the HLA-A and HLA-B alleles for most subjects in the first cohort. In a later analysis, most CMV-associated TCR beta chains were found to appear HLA-restricted, with HLA associations seemingly driven largely by CMV exposure. The presence/absence analyses assumed that sequencing depth was roughly uniform across donors, and that assumption may not be true. According to a later genetic analysis, donors in an Asian-associated ancestry cluster had fewer N-insertions in productive TCRs than the approximately 630-donor mean. In a later genetic analysis, a missense DCLRE1C variant was associated with V-gene and J-gene trimming of TCR beta chains, and the association was replicated in an independent cohort. Because counts were too low, 15 to 20 rarely observed V segments, including chromosome 9 orphons, were left out of the earlier analysis of a few hundred of the donors. According to a later analysis, parvovirus B19, influenza, CMV and Epstein-Barr virus appeared linked to several top co-occurrence clusters. In vitro tests confirmed that a few of the cytomegalovirus-associated TCR beta chains recognize cytomegalovirus antigens. Linkage disequilibrium might explain the correlated functional status among segregating V segments, but an unknown experimental factor could not be excluded. This cohort had only TCR beta chains sequenced, and the lack of alpha or paired-chain data limited which features could be detected. Some IMGT-functional V segments, including TRBV6-2 and TRBV6-3, could not be distinguished by the 87-base-pair reads and were therefore excluded.

Library method: the immunoSEQ multiplex PCR assay. For the multiplex PCR, a mixture combining 60 forward primers for TCR Vbeta segments and 13 reverse primers for TCR Jbeta segments was used. Amplification of the CDR3 region of rearranged TCR beta genes was performed with a multiplex PCR assay on genomic DNA. The Illumina HiSeq System was used to sequence the amplified TCR beta libraries as 87-base-pair reads. As for the authors' bioinformatics: In a later analysis, tens of millions of unique TCR beta chains were counted across the roughly 610 repertoires, and roughly 11 million of these chains were shared by at least two donors. To remove PCR and sequencing errors, raw reads were error-corrected and collapsed into unique sequences using a nearest-neighbor algorithm that merged closely related sequences. V, D and J gene segments were assigned by aligning CDR3 sequences to IMGT reference sequences. For a sequence to be retained, at least a six-nucleotide match to both a V gene segment and a J gene segment was required. Rearrangements were called productive when the CDR3 lacked stop codons and stayed in frame with V and J; all others were non-productive. CDR3 was defined according to IMGT convention as the region running from the second conserved V-encoded cysteine to the conserved J-encoded phenylalanine. Sequences without an unambiguous match to a single V gene segment were excluded from the earlier analysis of about 640 of the donors. An earlier analysis of over 450 of the donors classified V segments as functional when productive rearrangements were above 56.7% and as segregating when the standard deviation between donors was above 5%. A statistical classification framework was built for diagnosing cytomegalovirus status from the catalog of TCR beta chain sequences. In a later analysis, V and J genes were assigned by comparing TCR nucleotide sequences against IMGT/GENE-DB human TR gene sequences. Using the TCRdist pipeline, a later analysis assigned CDR3 sequences along with most-parsimonious VDJ recombination scenarios. In a later analysis, each TCR beta chain was defined by its CDR3 amino acid sequence together with its V-gene family, and reads without a unique V-gene family were excluded. As a way to deal with suspected cross-contamination and a sequencing artifact, a later analysis dropped hundreds of nucleotide sequences that were highly shared and had low generation probability. A later analysis calculated a clonal expansion index for each public chain from normalized within-repertoire ranks of inferred template counts. In a later analysis, generation probabilities were computed with a VDJ recombination model fitted to out-of-frame rearrangements, and the resulting probabilities were checked against IGoR. A later analysis scored TCR-TCR, TCR-HLA and TCR-CMV co-occurrence with hypergeometric tests, applying a repertoire-size bias correction to TCR pairs. False discovery rates were estimated in a later analysis by permuting HLA or CMV assignments 20 times. In a later analysis, co-occurring TCRs were grouped using DBSCAN, and TCRdist sequence similarity was added for clustering within HLA-allele-positive subsets. Repertoires with fewer than 30,000 or more than 120,000 public chains, plus five repertoires with anomalous nucleotide sharing, were excluded from co-occurrence clustering. The source is immuneACCESS, and TCRdb retained only in-frame sequences with V and J called. Part of the clones is not carried over; for the studies checked, unresolved V genes explain less than half of this, and the remainder is unexplained. D and trimming come from the DNA, and the V and J calls and clone size come from that table. The sample table records just under 70,000 clones; roughly 77% of these occur just once. Clones ranked in the top ten supply 6% to 7.5% of the sample.

In total, 630 or so healthy bone marrow donors made up the cohort. At the time of sampling, every cohort member was nominally healthy, though immune exposures that went unrecorded were likely present. CMV serostatus was recorded as positive for 289 and negative for about 55% of the 666 cohort members, whereas no CMV serostatus was recorded for the donor in question. Every donor gave a peripheral blood sample, and the peripheral blood mononuclear cells from that sample were used for TCR beta sequencing. Genomic DNA extraction from the blood cell samples was performed with the Qiagen DNeasy Blood Extraction Kit. Taken from cysteine to phenylalanine, the CDR3 has 14 residues. This entry keeps only the CDR3 DNA: 42 bases, framed from base 1. CDR1 and CDR2 are drawn from the germline V gene (reference sequence): MNHEY, SMNVEV. Trimming takes 2 bases off V and 2 bases off J; junction bases not matched to a gene: 3.

In the case of this clone: Its antigen is not yet known. No clone much larger than this one lies a single base away; base qualities are absent.

The sequence was collected from a human donor in good health. Sequenced input: PBMCs. The rearranged chain carries TRBV27 and TRBJ2-7; 7 central bases correspond to TRBD1. The DNA reads TGTGCCAGCAGTTTAAACAGGGGACCCTACGAGCAGTACTTC. This is translated as CASSLNRGPYEQYF.